These T cell receptor beta chains were read from a single sample in a study of blood T cells in healthy people across ages. TCRdb called the 5' RACE reads again in MiXCR, with one record for every CDR3 protein. In the table there are approximately 800,000 distinct CDR3 sequences, 40% to 65% of which are singletons. The sequencing input was blood. All receptors come from a man of 80 years or more in good health. The CDR3 runs from the conserved cysteine through the conserved F or W. A D gene is named only where the DNA matches it firmly. Size tells how often a clone was seen (once, few, many) or the class of an expanded clone, and some rows leave it out.

j_gene | abundance | v_gene | d_gene | CDR3aa | CDR3nt
TRBJ2-4 | - | TRBV6-1 | - | CASGRRAQGKNIQYF | TGTGCCAGCGGCCGCAGGGCGCAAGGCAAAAACATTCAGTACTTC
TRBJ2-5 | - | TRBV28 | - | CASAKAGPFQETQYF | TGTGCCAGCGCTAAGGCGGGACCATTCCAAGAGACCCAGTACTTC
TRBJ1-1 | few | TRBV20-1 | - | CSATDRLNTEAFF | TGCAGTGCGACCGACAGGCTGAACACTGAAGCTTTCTTT
TRBJ2-3 | many | TRBV7-7 | - | CASSSAGADTQYF | TGTGCTAGCAGCTCGGCCGGGGCCGATACGCAGTATTTT
TRBJ2-1 | - | TRBV6-1 | - | CASILPGQTSNEQFF | TGTGCCAGCATCTTACCGGGGCAGACTAGCAATGAGCAGTTCTTC
TRBJ2-3 | - | TRBV5-1 | TRBD2 | CASSLESGAPDTQYF | TGCGCCAGCAGCTTGGAGAGCGGGGCCCCAGATACGCAGTATTTT
TRBJ2-1 | - | TRBV24-1 | - | CATSDPTRSYNEQFF | TGTGCCACCAGTGATCCAACTAGATCCTACAATGAGCAGTTCTTC
TRBJ2-7 | - | TRBV7-4 | TRBD2 | CASSVRGLAAVYEQYF | TGTGCCAGCAGCGTAAGAGGACTAGCGGCCGTCTACGAGCAGTACTTC
TRBJ2-5 | - | TRBV6-6 | - | CASTETGLIWSQYF | TGTGCCAGCACCGAGACAGGCCTCATATGGTCCCAGTACTTC
TRBJ2-7 | few | TRBV7-6 | - | CASTHRAGSSYEQYF | TGTGCCAGCACCCACCGTGCAGGGAGCTCCTACGAGCAGTACTTC
TRBJ1-2 | - | TRBV18 | - | CASSPPPGLTNYGYTF | TGTGCCAGCTCACCACCGCCAGGACTAACTAACTATGGCTACACCTTC
TRBJ2-1 | - | TRBV20-1 | - | CSYRLDSYNEQFF | TGCAGTTACAGGCTTGACTCCTACAATGAGCAGTTCTTC
TRBJ2-2 | - | TRBV7-9 | - | CASKRIVDTTTTGELFF | TGTGCCAGCAAGCGGATCGTGGATACGACGACCACCGGGGAGCTGTTTTTT
TRBJ2-6 | few | TRBV7-2 | - | CASSPSTPGANVLTF | TGTGCCAGCAGCCCAAGCACACCTGGGGCCAACGTCCTGACTTTC
TRBJ1-2 | once | TRBV24-1 | - | CATSDAGMAYGYTF | TGTGCCACCAGTGACGCCGGGATGGCCTATGGCTACACCTTC
TRBJ2-7 | once | TRBV1 | - | CTSSQTSGVYEQYF | TGCACCAGCAGCCAAACTAGCGGAGTCTACGAGCAGTACTTC
TRBJ1-4 | once | TRBV18 | - | CASSPRTGQGELFF | TGTGCCAGCTCACCACGAACGGGGCAGGGAGAACTGTTTTTT
TRBJ2-1 | - | TRBV27 | - | CASSLGRRAYNEQFF | TGTGCCAGCAGTTTGGGCCGACGGGCTTACAATGAGCAGTTCTTC
TRBJ2-1 | - | TRBV20-1 | - | CSARTPRLGSYNEQFF | TGCAGTGCTAGAACCCCCAGACTAGGGTCTTACAATGAGCAGTTCTTC
TRBJ1-4 | few | TRBV27 | - | CASSLLGIGEKLFF | TGTGCCAGCAGTTTACTGGGGATTGGTGAAAAACTGTTTTTT